This T cell receptor (beta chain) was sequenced in a study of PD-L1 blockade in urothelial cancer. On the study more broadly: Investigators checked blood 3 weeks (second dose) and 6 weeks after treatment start.

Pretreatment sampling and on-treatment sampling together yielded between 1 and 8 samples for each patient. Sequencing used immunoSEQ multiplex PCR; TCRdb keeps in-frame clones, though not all of them. This table has tens of thousands of clones, about 86% appearing once. This TCR came from a man aged 45 to 65 with urothelial cancer. Sample: PBMCs, taken around atezolizumab (anti-PD-L1) treatment.

The CDR3 DNA reads TGCGCCAGCAGCCAAGCCATCGGCGGGGGTATCTACGAGCAGTACTTC. This translates into CASSQAIGGGIYEQYF. This chain uses TRBV4-1 with TRBJ2-7; TRBD2 aligns across 7 bases. The junction had 9 bases not matched to a gene; V was cut back by 1 base and J by 3 bases. There are 16 residues in the CDR3. Looked up from germline, CDR1 is MGHRA and CDR2 is YSYEKL.